This T cell receptor (beta chain) was obtained from a study of CD8 T cells in ankylosing spondylitis. Study-wide points: Reportedly, matched ankylosing spondylitis synovial fluid was significantly enriched for disease-linked clones. Blood from ankylosing spondylitis patients appeared to carry a characteristic roughly 8-variant TCR beta motif. A number of the motif variants had already been described in reactive arthritis synovial fluid and blood.

Scientists made TCR beta libraries using quantitative 5'-RACE with molecular barcodes. TCRdb reprocessed the 5' RACE reads via MiXCR and lists one record per CDR3 protein. Of approximately 140,000 distinct CDR3 sequences listed, roughly 9% were seen once; the top ten hold 3.3%. This clonotype came up many times. Its target is unknown. The CDR3 runs 14 residues. The V and J ends lost 4 bases and 5 bases respectively, with 14 bases between them. Germline CDR1 reads SSHAT; CDR2 reads FNYEAQ (reference sequence). This sequence joins TRBV7-7 and TRBJ2-5; perhaps TRBD2 as D (6 bases). Sequenced sample: blood, either unsorted or a sorted T cell fraction (not recorded which). This sequence originates from a male donor with ankylosing spondylitis or in good health (not recorded which). CDR3 in amino acids: CASSSGSGGETQYF. CDR3 nucleotide sequence: TGTGCCAGCAGCTCAGGAAGCGGAGGGGAGACCCAGTACTTC.